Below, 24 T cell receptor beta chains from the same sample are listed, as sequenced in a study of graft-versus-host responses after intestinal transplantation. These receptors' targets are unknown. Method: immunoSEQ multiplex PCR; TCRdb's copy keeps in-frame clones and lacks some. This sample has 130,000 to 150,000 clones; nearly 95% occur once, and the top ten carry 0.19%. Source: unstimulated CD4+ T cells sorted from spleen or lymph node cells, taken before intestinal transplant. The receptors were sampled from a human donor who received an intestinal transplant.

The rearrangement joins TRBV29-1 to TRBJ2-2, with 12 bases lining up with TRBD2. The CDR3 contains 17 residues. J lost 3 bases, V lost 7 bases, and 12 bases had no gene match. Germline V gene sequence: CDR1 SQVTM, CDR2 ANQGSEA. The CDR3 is CSASGILAGGYTGELFF. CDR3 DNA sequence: TGCAGCGCTTCCGGGATACTAGCGGGAGGATACACCGGGGAGCTGTTTTTT.

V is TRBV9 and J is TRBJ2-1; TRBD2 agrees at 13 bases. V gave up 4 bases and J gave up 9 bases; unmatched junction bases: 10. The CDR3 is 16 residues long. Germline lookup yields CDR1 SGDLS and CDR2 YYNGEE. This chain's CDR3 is CASSPTPLAGGGEQFF. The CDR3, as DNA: TGTGCCAGCAGCCCCACCCCACTAGCGGGAGGGGGTGAGCAGTTCTTC.

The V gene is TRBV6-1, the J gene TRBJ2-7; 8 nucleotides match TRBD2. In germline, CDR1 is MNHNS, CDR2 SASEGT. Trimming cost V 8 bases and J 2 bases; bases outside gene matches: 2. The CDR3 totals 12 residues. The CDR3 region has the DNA TGTGCCAGCCGGGGGGGCACCTACGAGCAGTACTTC. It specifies CASRGGTYEQYF.

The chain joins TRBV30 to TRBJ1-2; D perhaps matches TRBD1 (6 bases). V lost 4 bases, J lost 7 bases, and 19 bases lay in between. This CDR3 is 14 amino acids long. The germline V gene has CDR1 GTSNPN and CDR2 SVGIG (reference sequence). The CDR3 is CAWNGGKIVGGYTF. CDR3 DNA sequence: TGTGCCTGGAACGGGGGCAAAATTGTGGGTGGCTACACCTTC.

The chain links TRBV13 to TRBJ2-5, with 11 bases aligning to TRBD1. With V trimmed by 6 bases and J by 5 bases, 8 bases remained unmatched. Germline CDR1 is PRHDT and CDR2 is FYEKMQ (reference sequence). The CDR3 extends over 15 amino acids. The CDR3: CASRLRDRGRETQYF. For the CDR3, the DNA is TGTGCCAGCAGACTTCGGGACAGGGGGAGGGAGACCCAGTACTTC. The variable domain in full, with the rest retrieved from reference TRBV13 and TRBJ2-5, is AAGVIQSPRHLIKEKRETATLKCYPIPRHDTVYWYQQGPGQDPQFLISFYEKMQSDKGSIPDRFSAQQFSDYHSELNMSSLELGDSALYFCASRLRDRGRETQYFGPGTRLLVL.

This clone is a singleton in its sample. The CDR3 spells CASSISVQGVGNTIYF. CDR3 nucleotide sequence: TGTGCCAGTAGTATATCGGTACAGGGAGTAGGAAACACCATATATTTT. V and J are TRBV19 and TRBJ1-3, with a tentative D call TRBD1 (6 bases). Germline V gene lookup returns CDR1 LNHDA and CDR2 SQIVND (reference sequence). The CDR3 has 16 amino acids. Trimming stripped 2 bases from V and 4 bases from J, with 15 bases between.

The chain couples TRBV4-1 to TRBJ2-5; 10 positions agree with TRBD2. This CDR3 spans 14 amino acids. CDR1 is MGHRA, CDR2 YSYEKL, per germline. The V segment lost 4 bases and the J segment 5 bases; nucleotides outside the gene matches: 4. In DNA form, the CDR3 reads TGCGCCAGCAGCCCCTGGGGACTAGCGGAGACCCAGTACTTC. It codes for CASSPWGLAETQYF.

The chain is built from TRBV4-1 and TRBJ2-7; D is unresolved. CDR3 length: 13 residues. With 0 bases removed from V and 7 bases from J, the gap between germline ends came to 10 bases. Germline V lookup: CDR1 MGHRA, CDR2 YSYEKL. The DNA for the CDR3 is TGCGCCAGCAGCCAAGATGTTGCCGGAGAGCAGTACTTC. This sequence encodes CASSQDVAGEQYF.

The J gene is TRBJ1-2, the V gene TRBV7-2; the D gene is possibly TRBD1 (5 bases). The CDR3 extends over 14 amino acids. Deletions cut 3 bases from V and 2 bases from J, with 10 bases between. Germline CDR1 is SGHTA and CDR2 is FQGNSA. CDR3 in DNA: TGTGCCAGCAGCTTCCCCGAGGGGAACTATGGCTACACCTTC. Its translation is CASSFPEGNYGYTF.

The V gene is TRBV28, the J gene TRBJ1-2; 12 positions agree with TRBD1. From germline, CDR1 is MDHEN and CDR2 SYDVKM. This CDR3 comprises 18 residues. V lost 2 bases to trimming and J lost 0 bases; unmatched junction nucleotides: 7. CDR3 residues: CASSLGTGGEGSNYGYTF. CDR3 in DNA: TGTGCCAGCAGTTTAGGGACAGGGGGCGAGGGTTCTAACTATGGCTACACCTTC.

CDR3 sequence reads: CASSPPGREAFF. The CDR3 bases are TGTGCCAGCTCACCACCGGGACGTGAAGCTTTCTTT. The chain joins TRBV18 to TRBJ1-1; tentatively, D is TRBD1 (5 bases). The CDR3 has 12 residues. CDR1 is KGHSH, CDR2 LQKENI, per germline. V gave up 0 bases and J gave up 7 bases, with 6 bases separating them.

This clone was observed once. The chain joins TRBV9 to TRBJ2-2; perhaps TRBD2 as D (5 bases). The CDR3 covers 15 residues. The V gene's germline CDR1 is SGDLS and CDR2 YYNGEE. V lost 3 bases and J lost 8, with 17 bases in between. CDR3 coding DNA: TGTGCCAGCAGCGCATCGCTAGCATTAGGGGGGGAGCTGTTTTTT. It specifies CASSASLALGGELFF.

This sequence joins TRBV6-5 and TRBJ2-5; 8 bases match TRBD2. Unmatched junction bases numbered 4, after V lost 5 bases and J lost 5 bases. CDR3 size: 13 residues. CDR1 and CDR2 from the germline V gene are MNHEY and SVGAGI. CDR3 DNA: TGTGCCAGCAGTGCGGGACTAGTGGAGACCCAGTACTTC. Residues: CASSAGLVETQYF.

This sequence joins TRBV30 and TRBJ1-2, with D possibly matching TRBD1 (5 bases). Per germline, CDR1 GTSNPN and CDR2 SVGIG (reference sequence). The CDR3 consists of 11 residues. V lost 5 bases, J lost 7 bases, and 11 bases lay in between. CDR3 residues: CAWAQGGGYTF. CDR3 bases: TGTGCCTGGGCCCAGGGAGGTGGCTACACCTTC. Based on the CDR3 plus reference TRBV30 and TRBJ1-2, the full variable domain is SQTIHQWPATLVQPVGSPLSLECTVEGTSNPNLYWYRQAAGRGLQLLFYSVGIGQISSEVPQNLSASRPQDRQFILSSKKLLLSDSGFYLCAWAQGGGYTFGSGTRLTVV.

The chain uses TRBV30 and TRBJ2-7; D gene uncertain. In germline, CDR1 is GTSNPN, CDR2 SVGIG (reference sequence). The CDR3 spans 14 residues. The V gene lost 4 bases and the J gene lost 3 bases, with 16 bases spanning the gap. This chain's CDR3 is CAWIPLGLGYEQYF. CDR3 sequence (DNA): TGTGCCTGGATCCCTCTAGGGTTAGGCTACGAGCAGTACTTC.

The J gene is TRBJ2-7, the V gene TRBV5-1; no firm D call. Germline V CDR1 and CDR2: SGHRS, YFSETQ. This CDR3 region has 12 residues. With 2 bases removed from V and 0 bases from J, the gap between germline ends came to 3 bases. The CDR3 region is CASSFSSYEQYF. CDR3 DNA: TGCGCCAGCAGCTTCAGCTCCTACGAGCAGTACTTC.

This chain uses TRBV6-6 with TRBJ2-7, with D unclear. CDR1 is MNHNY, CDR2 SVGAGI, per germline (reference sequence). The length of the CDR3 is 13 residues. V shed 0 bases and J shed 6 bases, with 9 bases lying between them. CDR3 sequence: CASSYSKDLEQYF. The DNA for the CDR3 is TGTGCCAGCAGTTACTCGAAGGACCTCGAGCAGTACTTC.

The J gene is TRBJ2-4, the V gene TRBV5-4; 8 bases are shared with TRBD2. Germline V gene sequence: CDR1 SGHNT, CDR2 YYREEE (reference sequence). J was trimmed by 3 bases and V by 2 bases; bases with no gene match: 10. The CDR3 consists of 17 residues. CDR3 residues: CASSFTSGGTFKNIQYF. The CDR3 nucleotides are TGTGCCAGCAGCTTTACTAGCGGAGGAACCTTCAAAAACATTCAGTACTTC.

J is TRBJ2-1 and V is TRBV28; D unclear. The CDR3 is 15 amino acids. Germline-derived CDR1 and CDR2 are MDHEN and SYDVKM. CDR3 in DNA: TGTGTCCCGACCTTGACTTTGAGCTCCTACAATGAGCAGTTCTTC. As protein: CVPTLTLSSYNEQFF.

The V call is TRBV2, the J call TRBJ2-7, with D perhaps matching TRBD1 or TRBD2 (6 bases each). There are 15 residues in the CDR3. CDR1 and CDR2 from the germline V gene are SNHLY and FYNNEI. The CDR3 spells CASSEVGGFSGPSRV. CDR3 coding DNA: TGTGCCAGCAGTGAAGTGGGGGGCTTCTCCGGCCCGAGTAGGGTC.

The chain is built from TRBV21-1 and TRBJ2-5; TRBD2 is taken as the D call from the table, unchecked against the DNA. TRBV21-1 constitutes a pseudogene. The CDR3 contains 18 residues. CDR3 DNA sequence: TGTGCCAGCAGCAAAATATCCCCCCTTGATCGAGCGGGGGAGACCCAGTACTTC. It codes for CASSKISPLDRAGETQYF.

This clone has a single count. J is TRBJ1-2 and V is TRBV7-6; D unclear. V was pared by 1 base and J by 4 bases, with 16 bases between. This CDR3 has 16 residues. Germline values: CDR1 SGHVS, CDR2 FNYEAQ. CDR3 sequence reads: CASSLGNNGALYGYTF. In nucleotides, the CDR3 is TGTGCCAGCAGCTTAGGGAATAACGGAGCCCTCTATGGCTACACCTTC.

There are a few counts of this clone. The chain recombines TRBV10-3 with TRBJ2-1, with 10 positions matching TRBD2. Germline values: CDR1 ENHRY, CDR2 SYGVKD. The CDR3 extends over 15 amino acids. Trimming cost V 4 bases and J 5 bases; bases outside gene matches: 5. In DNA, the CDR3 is TGTGCCATCAGTGTCGGGCTAGCGGGAGACAATGAGCAGTTCTTC. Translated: CAISVGLAGDNEQFF.

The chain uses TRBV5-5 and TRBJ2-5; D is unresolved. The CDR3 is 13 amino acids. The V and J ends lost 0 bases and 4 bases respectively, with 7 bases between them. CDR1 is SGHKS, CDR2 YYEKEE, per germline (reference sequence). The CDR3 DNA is TGTGCCAGCAGCTTGGGGCGCGGAGAGACCCAGTACTTC. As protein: CASSLGRGETQYF.